This T cell receptor (beta chain) is drawn from a study of T cell responses to AZD1222 COVID-19 vaccine. Data came from immunoSEQ multiplex PCR; TCRdb stores just in-frame clones and leaves some out. The repertoire consists of roughly 150,000 clones, with 75% to 90% occurring once and the leading ten covering under 8%. Germline assignment: CDR1 SGHDN and CDR2 FVKESK. Trimming left V 0 bases short and J 7 bases short, with 12 bases between. The CDR3 is made up of 15 amino acids. The clonotype was recovered from an adult who had recovered from COVID-19. Sample: peripheral blood, taken after recovery from COVID-19. V is TRBV14 and J is TRBJ2-2; maybe TRBD2 (5 bases). The CDR3 bases are TGTGCCAGCAGCCAAGATCAAGCGGTCCTCGGGGAGCTGTTTTTT. This gives the protein CASSQDQAVLGELFF.